One T cell receptor (beta chain) is described in this entry. Sequencing used immunoSEQ multiplex PCR; TCRdb keeps in-frame clones, though not all of them. The sample includes a few hundred thousand clones, roughly 84% of them seen just once. A Seattle source enrolled patients during active infection and followed them longitudinally. The V gene's germline CDR1 is SGHRS and CDR2 YFSETQ. The CDR3 is 16 amino acids. Trimming cost V 0 bases and J 10 bases, with 17 bases left between them. The data belong to a study of blood T cell repertoires in COVID-19. About the study: Samples came from the United States, Italy and Spain, spanning acute and convalescent COVID-19. PBMCs, B-cell-depleted T cells, or T cells were the source of the cDNA or gDNA that made up the material.

The source of this sequence is a woman aged 80 or over with COVID-19, enrolled during active disease. Sequenced: peripheral blood. This rearrangement joins TRBV5-1 to TRBJ1-6; D is perhaps TRBD1 (6 bases). CDR3 nucleotides: TGCGCCAGCAGCTTGGAGACCAGGGAGGGGGAATCACCCCTCCACTTT. It is translated as CASSLETREGESPLHF. The whole variable domain, filled in from reference TRBV5-1 and TRBJ1-6, reads KAGVTQTPRYLIKTRGQQVTLSCSPISGHRSVSWYQQTPGQGLQFLFEYFSETQRNKGNFPGRFSGRQFSNSRSEMNVSTLELGDSALYLCASSLETREGESPLHFGNGTRLTVT.